Following are 30 T cell receptor beta chains from one sample sequenced in a study of blood T cell repertoires in COVID-19. Here immunoSEQ multiplex PCR was the method, and the copy in TCRdb shows in-frame clones only, minus some. The table lists 210,000 or so clones, 78% of them singletons, with approximately 3% in the top ten. The sample comprised peripheral blood. Receptors originate from a woman older than 75 with active or convalescent COVID-19.

This chain connects TRBV6-6 to TRBJ1-1, with a weak D call TRBD1 (5 bases). The ends were cut back, 6 bases at V and 4 bases at J, with 15 bases in the middle. In germline, CDR1 is MNHNY, CDR2 SVGAGI (reference sequence). The CDR3 has 14 residues. CDR3 bases: TGTGCCAGCAGCCCCGGGCGGGGGATCACTGAAGCTTTCTTT. It specifies CASSPGRGITEAFF.

The genes are TRBV7-2 and TRBJ2-7, with 10 bases fitting TRBD2. The germline V gene encodes CDR1 SGHTA and CDR2 FQGNSA. The CDR3 spans 15 residues. The ends lost 5 bases at V and 2 bases at J; junction bases unmatched: 6. CDR3 sequence (DNA): TGTGCCAGCAGCAAGAGCGGGGGGGGAACCTACGAGCAGTACTTC. Translation gives CASSKSGGGTYEQYF.

This rearrangement joins TRBV10-1 to TRBJ2-3; 9 bases agree with TRBD2. Germline loops: CDR1 WNHNN, CDR2 SYGVQD (reference sequence). The CDR3 is 19 amino acids. Germline trimming cut 2 bases from V and 6 bases from J; bases unmatched to any gene: 18. The CDR3 is CASSEDVFGSGGYKDTQYF. CDR3 nucleotide sequence: TGCGCCAGCAGTGAGGATGTTTTCGGTAGCGGGGGCTACAAGGATACGCAGTATTTT.

This rearrangement joins TRBV3-1 (or the pseudogene TRBV3-2) to TRBJ1-2; a possible D gene is TRBD1 (6 bases). This CDR3 spans 15 amino acids. V was pared by 0 bases and J by 6 bases, with 14 bases between. Germline V gives CDR1 LGHDT, CDR2 YNNKEL (reference sequence). The CDR3 nucleotides are TGTGCCAGCAGCCAAGAGTGGTACAAGGGGGATGGCTACACCTTC. It is translated as CASSQEWYKGDGYTF.

The gene calls are TRBV28 and TRBJ1-2; weak D call: TRBD1 (5 bases). This CDR3 is built from 15 residues. Trimming took off 1 base at V and 7 bases at J, with 16 bases between the two ends. Germline-derived CDR1 and CDR2 are MDHEN and SYDVKM. The CDR3: CASSLSGLQRGGYTF. For the CDR3, the DNA is TGTGCCAGCAGTTTATCCGGGCTGCAAAGGGGTGGCTACACCTTC.

V gene TRBV29-1 combines with J gene TRBJ2-2; no firm D call. Germline CDR1 SQVTM, CDR2 ANQGSEA. The V end was cut by 0 bases, the J end by 2 bases, with 10 bases between. This CDR3 has 15 amino acids. Written as DNA, the CDR3 is TGCAGCGTTGAAGAGGGCCTTAGAAACACCGGGGAGCTGTTTTTT. Encoded protein: CSVEEGLRNTGELFF.

The J gene is TRBJ2-1, the V gene TRBV5-1; 11 bases map to TRBD2. The CDR3 runs to 16 residues. V lost 4 bases, J lost 7 bases, and 10 bases stayed unmatched. In germline, CDR1 is SGHRS, CDR2 YFSETQ. The chain's CDR3 is CASSPTLAGGGNEQFF. CDR3 in DNA: TGCGCCAGCAGCCCGACCCTAGCGGGGGGTGGAAATGAGCAGTTCTTC.

A note on this clone: Other nucleotide sequences in the sample specify the same CDR3. The chain recombines TRBV20-1 with TRBJ2-7, with D unresolved. The germline CDR1 and CDR2 sequences are DFQATT and SNEGSKA (reference sequence). V dropped 4 bases and J dropped 6 bases, with 10 bases sitting between them. This CDR3 contains 11 residues. The CDR3 DNA is TGCAGTGCTATTCCGGGTTCCGAGCAGTACTTC. Protein: CSAIPGSEQYF.

The rearrangement links TRBV18 to TRBJ1-4; D is possibly TRBD1 (5 bases). The CDR3 totals 19 residues. Trimming stripped 1 base from V and 4 bases from J, with 22 bases between. The germline V gene has CDR1 KGHSH and CDR2 LQKENI. This CDR3 reads CASSPQTFVGGEDNEKLFF. The CDR3 nucleotides read TGTGCCAGCTCACCACAGACATTTGTCGGAGGGGAGGATAATGAAAAACTGTTTTTT.

The rearrangement links TRBV11-2 to TRBJ1-2, with 9 bases lining up with TRBD1. The CDR3 totals 14 residues. Germline V gives CDR1 SGHAT, CDR2 FQNNGV. V shed 3 bases and J 4 bases; nucleotides not matched to a gene: 3. CDR3 DNA sequence: TGTGCCAGCAGCTTCCAGGACAGGGGCTATGGCTACACCTTC. Protein sequence: CASSFQDRGYGYTF.

V and J are TRBV28 and TRBJ1-1; perhaps TRBD1 as D (5 bases). The CDR3 runs 13 residues. The germline V gene has CDR1 MDHEN and CDR2 SYDVKM. V was pared by 6 bases and J by 1 base, with 9 bases between. The CDR3 nucleotides are TGTGCCAGCAGGTACACAGGGAACACTGAAGCTTTCTTT. The encoded protein is CASRYTGNTEAFF.

The chain couples TRBV4-3 to TRBJ2-7; maybe TRBD2 (5 bases). This CDR3 spans 15 amino acids. Per germline, CDR1 LGHNA and CDR2 YSLEER. Deletions cut 2 bases from V and 0 bases from J, with 11 bases between. CDR3: CASSQFSRDSYEQYF. As DNA, the CDR3 is TGCGCCAGCAGCCAATTCTCCCGGGACTCCTACGAGCAGTACTTC.

The chain couples TRBV6-6 to TRBJ1-6; possibly TRBD1 for D (6 bases). V gave up 4 bases and J gave up 9 bases, with 7 bases separating them. This CDR3 is built from 12 residues. Germline V gives CDR1 MNHNY, CDR2 SVGAGI (reference sequence). Here the CDR3 DNA reads TGTGCCAGCAGTTTACAGGGTTCACCCCTCCACTTT. Amino acid sequence: CASSLQGSPLHF.

The chain combines TRBV5-4 with TRBJ1-2; 9 bases fit TRBD1. The CDR3 covers 14 residues. V dropped 3 bases and J dropped 6; count of bases not matched to a gene: 6. Germline V gene data show CDR1 as SGHNT and CDR2 as YYREEE (reference sequence). The CDR3 loop is CASSSRTGDNGYTF. The CDR3 nucleotides are TGTGCCAGCAGCTCTCGGACAGGGGATAATGGCTACACCTTC.

The rearrangement joins TRBV15 to TRBJ2-1, with TRBD2 identical over 11 bases. CDR3 length: 16 amino acids. Unmatched junction bases numbered 6, after V lost 0 bases and J lost 8 bases. Per germline, CDR1 LNHNV and CDR2 YYDKDF (reference sequence). Written as DNA, the CDR3 is TGTGCCACCAGCAGAGATCGTAGCGGGGGGGCGGATGAGCAGTTCTTC. Translating gives CATSRDRSGGADEQFF.

This CDR3 is CASSLGLAVDTQYF. The CDR3 DNA sequence: TGTGCCAGCAGTTTAGGACTAGCGGTAGATACGCAGTATTTT. This chain links TRBV28 with TRBJ2-3; 10 bases align to TRBD2. Germline V gives CDR1 MDHEN, CDR2 SYDVKM. The length of the CDR3 is 14 residues. The junction had 1 base not matched to a gene; V was cut back by 2 bases and J by 5 bases.

The chain is built from TRBV19 and TRBJ2-1; 11 bases are shared with TRBD1. The CDR3 runs to 16 residues. The ends lost 0 bases at V and 9 bases at J; junction bases unmatched: 7. In germline, CDR1 is LNHDA, CDR2 SQIVND (reference sequence). The CDR3 sequence: CASSIEGQGVVGEQFF. As DNA, the CDR3 is TGTGCCAGTAGTATAGAGGGACAGGGGGTTGTGGGTGAGCAGTTCTTC.

This clone has more than one count but fewer than ten. This chain links TRBV5-1 with TRBJ2-6, with D possibly being TRBD1 (6 bases). The germline V gene has CDR1 SGHRS and CDR2 YFSETQ. CDR3 length: 17 amino acids. V lost 4 bases and J lost 0, with 14 bases in between. CDR3 bases: TGCGCCAGCAGCGACAGGACCCGAAGCTCTGGGGCCAACGTCCTGACTTTC. This encodes CASSDRTRSSGANVLTF.

The J gene is TRBJ2-6, the V gene TRBV9, with 7 bases aligning to TRBD1. Trimming removed 2 bases from V and 0 bases from J; junction bases left unmatched: 2. This CDR3 region has 16 residues. Germline lookup yields CDR1 SGDLS and CDR2 YYNGEE. The CDR3: CASSVDRDSGANVLTF. DNA of the CDR3: TGTGCCAGCAGCGTCGACAGGGACTCTGGGGCCAACGTCCTGACTTTC.

The chain carries TRBV6-2 or TRBV6-3 and TRBJ2-1; D perhaps matches TRBD2 (5 bases). The CDR3 sequence is 14 residues long. CDR1 and CDR2 (germline): MNHEY, SVGEGT. Trimming took 3 bases from V and 6 from J, leaving 12 bases between them. The chain's CDR3 is CASSYVLEGNEQFF. DNA for the CDR3: TGTGCCAGCAGTTATGTTCTAGAGGGCAATGAGCAGTTCTTC.

The chain joins TRBV28 to TRBJ2-7, with D unclear. The V end was cut by 6 bases, the J end by 4 bases, with 10 bases between. The CDR3 covers 12 residues. Per germline, CDR1 MDHEN and CDR2 SYDVKM. The DNA for the CDR3 is TGTGCCAGCAGACAAACCCTGTACGAGCAGTACTTC. The encoded protein is CASRQTLYEQYF.

The chain couples TRBV21-1 to TRBJ1-1; TRBD1 is taken as the D call from the table, unchecked against the DNA. TRBV21-1 is a listed pseudogene. CDR3 length: 15 amino acids. Here the CDR3 reads CASTPGQSMNTEAFF. CDR3 sequence (DNA): TGTGCCAGCACCCCGGGACAGAGCATGAACACTGAAGCTTTCTTT.

The CDR3 DNA is TGTGCCAGCAGCTGGTCTAGCGGGGTTAGGGAGCAGTTCTTC. Protein product: CASSWSSGVREQFF. The genes are TRBV13 and TRBJ2-1; TRBD2 matches at 9 bases. CDR1 and CDR2 from the germline V gene are PRHDT and FYEKMQ (reference sequence). V shed 4 bases and J 10 bases; nucleotides not matched to a gene: 8. The CDR3 covers 14 residues.

This chain uses TRBV18 with TRBJ1-5; no definite D call. There are 15 residues in the CDR3. The germline V gene encodes CDR1 KGHSH and CDR2 LQKENI. The ends were cut back, 3 bases at V and 3 bases at J, with 12 bases in the middle. CDR3 nucleotide sequence: TGTGCCAGCTCACCCAGTTACAGCAACAATCAGCCCCAGCATTTT. This translates into CASSPSYSNNQPQHF.

The sample holds one count of this clone. The chain carries TRBV5-6 and TRBJ2-5; TRBD2 agrees at 9 bases. V lost 3 bases, J lost 1 base, and 10 bases stayed unmatched. CDR3 length: 17 residues. Germline V gene data show CDR1 as SGHDT and CDR2 as YYEEEE. CDR3 loop: CASSSIQSGGPQETQYF. CDR3 coding DNA: TGTGCCAGCAGCTCGATTCAAAGCGGGGGGCCCCAAGAGACCCAGTACTTC.

The chain combines TRBV7-9 with TRBJ1-1; perhaps TRBD1 as D (6 bases). Germline loops: CDR1 SEHNR, CDR2 FQNEAQ (reference sequence). The CDR3 runs to 14 residues. V lost 1 base, J lost 1 base, and 7 bases lay in between. For the CDR3, the DNA is TGTGCCAGCAGCTTAGAGACAGGGAACACTGAAGCTTTCTTT. This translates into CASSLETGNTEAFF.

CDR3 sequence: CASSSRYEQYF. The DNA of the CDR3 is TGTGCCAGCAGCTCTCGCTACGAGCAGTACTTC. The chain joins TRBV7-9 to TRBJ2-7; D remains ambiguous. From germline, CDR1 is SEHNR and CDR2 FQNEAQ (reference sequence). Trimming took 4 bases from V and 3 from J, leaving 4 bases between them. The CDR3 extends over 11 amino acids.

The count of this clone is one. The V call is TRBV6-5, the J call TRBJ2-1, with 11 bases fitting TRBD2. Losses at the gene ends were 6 bases for V and 7 bases for J; bases not matched to a gene: 8. Germline CDR1 reads MNHEY; CDR2 reads SVGAGI. This CDR3 region has 15 residues. CDR3 loop: CASRLAGGPSNEQFF. The CDR3 DNA is TGTGCCAGCAGGTTAGCGGGGGGGCCGTCAAATGAGCAGTTCTTC.

This clone was observed many times. The chain joins TRBV27 to TRBJ2-5; 14 nucleotides line up with TRBD2. J was trimmed by 4 bases and V by 5 bases; bases with no gene match: 9. CDR1 is MNHEY and CDR2 is SMNVEV in the germline V gene (reference sequence). The CDR3 length is 17 residues. CDR3 nucleotides: TGTGCCAGCAGTCACGGGACTAGCGGGAGCTTTATAGAGACCCAGTACTTC. It specifies CASSHGTSGSFIETQYF.

This chain uses TRBV28 with TRBJ1-2; D remains ambiguous. V lost 2 bases, J lost 2 bases, and 12 bases lay in between. CDR3 length: 15 residues. In germline, CDR1 is MDHEN, CDR2 SYDVKM. DNA for the CDR3: TGTGCCAGCAGTTTACACCGGGGAGAAAACTATGGCTACACCTTC. Its translation is CASSLHRGENYGYTF.